This TCR beta chain stems from a study of blood T cells in healthy people across ages. About the research overall: Template switching retrieved approximately one barcoded beta molecule for each two T cells.

PBMCs, at least 7 million per sample, were isolated. For the second PCR, which ran for about 7 to 11 cycles, a sample-barcoded 5' primer and a J-beta primer mix were used. Via MiXCR, TCRdb re-called the 5' RACE reads, giving one row per CDR3 protein. This sample has about 1.8 million distinct CDR3 sequences, with 49% found just once. The germline V gene has CDR1 KGHSH and CDR2 LQKENI. V lost 1 base and J lost 7, with 15 bases in between. The CDR3 runs to 15 residues. The specimen sequenced was blood. The TCR originated in a middle-aged woman in good health. The V gene is TRBV18, the J gene TRBJ2-3; tentatively, D is TRBD1 (5 bases). CDR3 in DNA: TGTGCCAGCTCACCACGAGTAACAGGTGGAAATACGCAGTATTTT. This encodes CASSPRVTGGNTQYF.